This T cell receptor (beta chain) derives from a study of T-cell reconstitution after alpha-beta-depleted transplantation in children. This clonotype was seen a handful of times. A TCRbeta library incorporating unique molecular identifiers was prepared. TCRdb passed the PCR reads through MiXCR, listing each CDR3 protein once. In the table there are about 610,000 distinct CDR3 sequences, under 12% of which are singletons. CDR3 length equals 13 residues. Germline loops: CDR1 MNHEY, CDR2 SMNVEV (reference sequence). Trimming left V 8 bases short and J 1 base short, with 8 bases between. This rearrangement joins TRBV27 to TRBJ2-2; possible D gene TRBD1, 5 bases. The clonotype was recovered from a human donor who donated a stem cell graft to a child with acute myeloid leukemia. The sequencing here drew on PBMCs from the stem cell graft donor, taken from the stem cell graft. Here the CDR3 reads CASAQVNTGELFF. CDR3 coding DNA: TGTGCCAGCGCACAGGTGAACACCGGGGAGCTGTTTTTT.